One and the same sample provided the 15 T cell receptor beta chains below, sequenced in a study of CD4 T cells in relation to SARS-CoV-2 and coronaviruses. Sequencing was performed with immunoSEQ multiplex PCR; in TCRdb, only in-frame clones are kept and a portion is missing. The profile shows roughly 71,000 clones, 80% to 90% of them singletons. CD4+ T cells from unexposed donors were obtained before the COVID-19 pandemic (2011-2018). The sample comprised memory CD4+ T cells from PBMCs. The origin of the receptors is a human donor in good health.

The rearrangement uses TRBV11-3 and TRBJ2-3, with 7 bases identical to TRBD2. CDR1 is SGHNT and CDR2 is YENEEA in the germline V gene. Trimming removed 8 bases from V and 0 bases from J; junction bases left unmatched: 2. The CDR3 loop spans 13 amino acids. The CDR3 loop reads CASSGGSTDTQYF. In DNA, the CDR3 is TGTGCCAGCTCGGGGGGAAGCACAGATACGCAGTATTTT.

The chain is built from TRBV24-1 and TRBJ2-2; TRBD2 agrees at 10 bases. Germline lookup yields CDR1 KGHDR and CDR2 SFDVKD. V lost 10 bases, J lost 6 bases, and 7 bases stayed unmatched. CDR3 length: 14 amino acids. The CDR3 reads CATQSGGASGELFF. The CDR3 DNA follows: TGTGCCACTCAAAGCGGGGGGGCCTCCGGGGAGCTGTTTTTT.

This clone was seen a handful of times. The rearrangement links TRBV5-1 to TRBJ1-2, with D maybe TRBD1 (5 bases). Trimming took off 2 bases at V and 8 bases at J, with 16 bases between the two ends. CDR1 and CDR2 from the germline V gene are SGHRS and YFSETQ. There are 14 residues in the CDR3. The CDR3, as DNA: TGCGCCAGCAGCTTTGGGGACCGGGGCCGCGGCTACACCTTC. This gives the protein CASSFGDRGRGYTF. The complete variable domain, with remaining parts taken from reference TRBV5-1 and TRBJ1-2, reads KAGVTQTPRYLIKTRGQQVTLSCSPISGHRSVSWYQQTPGQGLQFLFEYFSETQRNKGNFPGRFSGRQFSNSRSEMNVSTLELGDSALYLCASSFGDRGRGYTFGSGTRLTVV.

The chain couples TRBV7-8 to TRBJ1-4; possibly TRBD1 for D (6 bases). Trimming stripped 1 base from V and 10 bases from J, with 7 bases between. Germline V gene data show CDR1 as SGHVS and CDR2 as FQNEAQ. This CDR3 spans 12 amino acids. CDR3 nucleotide sequence: TGTGCCAGCAGCTTAGGAGGGGGAAAACTGTTTTTT. Amino acids: CASSLGGGKLFF.

The table lists this clone with a count of one. The chain combines TRBV5-4 with TRBJ1-1; D is uncertain. The V end was cut by 4 bases, the J end by 1 base, with 8 bases between. Germline-derived CDR1 and CDR2 are SGHNT and YYREEE (reference sequence). The CDR3 consists of 13 residues. The CDR3, as DNA: TGTGCCAGCAGCGAGGGAGCGAACACTGAAGCTTTCTTT. This sequence encodes CASSEGANTEAFF. Combining the CDR3 with reference TRBV5-4 and TRBJ1-1 gives the whole variable domain ETGVTQSPTHLIKTRGQQVTLRCSSQSGHNTVSWYQQALGQGPQFIFQYYREEENGRGNFPPRFSGLQFPNYSSELNVNALELDDSALYLCASSEGANTEAFFGQGTRLTVV.

The chain carries TRBV18 and TRBJ2-3, with D maybe TRBD2 (7 bases). CDR1 and CDR2 from the germline V gene are KGHSH and LQKENI. V was trimmed by 3 bases and J by 6 bases, leaving 16 bases between them. The CDR3 is 15 residues long. CDR3: CASSPVRGREDTQYF. CDR3 in DNA: TGTGCCAGCTCACCCGTTCGGGGGCGGGAGGATACGCAGTATTTT.

The genes are TRBV18 and TRBJ2-5, with unresolved D. The CDR3 sequence is 17 residues long. Per the germline V gene, CDR1 is KGHSH and CDR2 is LQKENI. V was pared by 0 bases and J by 0 bases, with 14 bases between. The CDR3 sequence: CASSPPINSQDQETQYF. In nucleotides, the CDR3 is TGTGCCAGCTCACCACCGATTAACAGCCAAGACCAAGAGACCCAGTACTTC.

The chain uses TRBV7-2 and TRBJ2-1, with TRBD1 as a possible D gene (5 bases). CDR3 length: 14 amino acids. Germline values: CDR1 SGHTA, CDR2 FQGNSA. V shed 2 bases and J shed 6 bases, with 11 bases lying between them. The CDR3 here is CASSLNRFTNEQFF. Here the CDR3 DNA reads TGTGCCAGCAGCTTAAACAGGTTCACCAATGAGCAGTTCTTC.

V gene TRBV29-1 combines with J gene TRBJ2-2, with 9 bases lining up with TRBD2. V was clipped by 7 bases and J by 6 bases; unmatched bases: 9. The CDR3 extends over 14 amino acids. The germline gives CDR1 SQVTM, CDR2 ANQGSEA. CDR3 protein: CSAGGLAGAGELFF. In DNA, the CDR3 is TGCAGCGCTGGCGGTTTAGCGGGAGCCGGGGAGCTGTTTTTT.

The chain joins TRBV18 to TRBJ2-3, with D possibly being TRBD1 (6 bases). The CDR3 has 16 amino acids. Between the trimmed V and J ends, which lost 2 bases and 3 bases, there was a span of 15 bases. CDR1 KGHSH and CDR2 LQKENI come from the germline V gene. The CDR3: CASSPYGGPGTDTQYF. CDR3 nucleotides: TGTGCCAGCTCACCATATGGGGGCCCAGGGACAGATACGCAGTATTTT.

J is TRBJ2-3 and V is TRBV6-5; 9 bases match TRBD2. Germline V gene data show CDR1 as MNHEY and CDR2 as SVGAGI. The CDR3 is made up of 15 amino acids. V shed 5 bases, J shed 2 bases, and the junction held 5 bases outside the gene matches. The CDR3 DNA sequence: TGTGCCAGCAGTCGACTAGCGGAGTCCACAGATACGCAGTATTTT. The encoded protein is CASSRLAESTDTQYF.

V and J are TRBV3-1 (or the pseudogene TRBV3-2) and TRBJ2-7, with TRBD1 as a possible D gene (5 bases). V lost 3 bases and J lost 3, with 12 bases in between. The germline V gene encodes CDR1 LGHDT and CDR2 YNNKEL (reference sequence). The CDR3 has 14 amino acids. The DNA for the CDR3 is TGTGCCAGCAGCCAGGGTACAGGATACTACGAGCAGTACTTC. Protein: CASSQGTGYYEQYF.

The chain joins TRBV7-9 to TRBJ1-4; 7 bases map to TRBD1. CDR3 length: 14 amino acids. J gave up 8 bases and V 3 bases, and 6 bases lay outside the gene matches. Per germline, CDR1 SEHNR and CDR2 FQNEAQ (reference sequence). This CDR3 reads CASSLQGVEEKLFF. The CDR3 DNA follows: TGTGCCAGCAGCTTGCAGGGGGTGGAGGAAAAACTGTTTTTT.

The table lists this clone with a few counts. The V gene is TRBV6-6, the J gene TRBJ1-5, with D possibly being TRBD1 (6 bases). The CDR3 covers 14 residues. Trimming cost V 6 bases and J 7 bases, with 16 bases left between them. Per germline, CDR1 MNHNY and CDR2 SVGAGI (reference sequence). CDR3 DNA: TGTGCCAGCAGCCAAACAGGGCACGGACAGCCCCAGCATTTT. Its translation: CASSQTGHGQPQHF.

V is TRBV5-1 and J is TRBJ2-2; D remains ambiguous. Trimming shortened V by 0 bases and J by 2 bases, and 8 bases separated the two germline ends. This CDR3 region has 15 residues. Per germline, CDR1 SGHRS and CDR2 YFSETQ. CDR3 in amino acids: CASSLVEDNTGELFF. The CDR3 DNA is TGCGCCAGCAGCTTGGTAGAGGATAACACCGGGGAGCTGTTTTTT.